What follows are 19 T cell receptor beta chains derived from one specimen sequenced in a study of shared clonotypes between healthy human individuals. The protocol was immunoSEQ multiplex PCR, while the TCRdb copy is restricted to in-frame clones and leaves out a portion. The sample has some 2,500,000 clones, approximately 90% seen once; the top ten hold approximately 0.4%. The sample taken for sequencing was naive CD4+ T cells from PBMCs. The subset: CD45RA+ positively selected. The source of these receptors is a man between 18 and 29 years old in good health. Some clones in this sample may be carry-over from other donors' samples.

The chain couples TRBV28 to TRBJ2-1; TRBD2 might be the D (6 bases). Germline CDR1 reads MDHEN; CDR2 reads SYDVKM. The CDR3 totals 15 residues. Trimming cost V 3 bases and J 5 bases, with 14 bases left between them. In DNA, the CDR3 is TGTGCCAGCAGTTTCGGCGGGACGTCGAACAATGAGCAGTTCTTC. Its protein is CASSFGGTSNNEQFF.

The CDR3 here is CASRLPGLSAHNEQFF. In DNA, the CDR3 is TGTGCCAGCCGGCTACCGGGACTAAGCGCCCACAATGAGCAGTTCTTC. The V and J genes are TRBV5-4 and TRBJ2-1, with TRBD2 matching over 7 bases. Germline V gene data show CDR1 as SGHNT and CDR2 as YYREEE (reference sequence). The V and J ends lost 7 bases and 5 bases, in that order; junction bases with no gene match: 15. This CDR3 has 16 residues. The whole variable domain, remainder taken from reference TRBV5-4 and TRBJ2-1, is ETGVTQSPTHLIKTRGQQVTLRCSSQSGHNTVSWYQQALGQGPQFIFQYYREEENGRGNFPPRFSGLQFPNYSSELNVNALELDDSALYLCASRLPGLSAHNEQFFGPGTRLTVL.

The CDR3 coding sequence is TGCAGCGTTGAACCCGCCGGGACGGCTAACTATGGCTACACCTTC. This sequence encodes CSVEPAGTANYGYTF. The chain carries TRBV29-1 and TRBJ1-2; TRBD1 is a possible D gene (5 bases). CDR3 length: 15 residues. Trimming pared 2 bases from V and 0 bases from J, leaving 13 bases between. The germline V gene has CDR1 SQVTM and CDR2 ANQGSEA.

V usage is TRBV9 and J usage is TRBJ2-1; TRBD1 matches at 7 bases. Trimming took 4 bases from V and 7 from J; bases not matched to a gene: 11. The CDR3 spans 15 residues. Germline CDR1 reads SGDLS; CDR2 reads YYNGEE. CDR3 amino acids: CASSFRGTATNEQFF. CDR3 sequence (DNA): TGTGCCAGCAGCTTCAGAGGGACAGCTACAAATGAGCAGTTCTTC.

The chain couples TRBV10-3 to TRBJ2-5; TRBD2 matches 9 bases. The J segment lost 5 bases and the V segment lost 7 bases, leaving 8 bases of the junction unmatched. The CDR3 has 14 amino acids. Germline V gene data show CDR1 as ENHRY and CDR2 as SYGVKD. CDR3 nucleotide sequence: TGTGCCATCAACGCAGCGGGAGGTGGGGAGACCCAGTACTTC. Amino acids: CAINAAGGGETQYF.

This chain joins TRBV5-1 and TRBJ2-2; D may be TRBD1 (7 bases). V gave up 2 bases and J gave up 7 bases, with 12 bases separating them. Germline CDR1 reads SGHRS; CDR2 reads YFSETQ. The CDR3 is made up of 14 amino acids. The CDR3 sequence is CASSFGGGGGELFF. The CDR3 coding sequence is TGCGCCAGCAGCTTCGGAGGGGGCGGCGGGGAGCTGTTTTTT.

This sequence joins TRBV15 and TRBJ2-1, with 10 bases matching TRBD2. Per germline, CDR1 LNHNV and CDR2 YYDKDF (reference sequence). The CDR3 length is 13 residues. With V trimmed by 8 bases and J by 7 bases, 5 bases remained unmatched. The CDR3 bases are TGTGCCACCGGGGCTAGCGGGAGTAATGAGCAGTTCTTC. Translation gives CATGASGSNEQFF.

This clone turned up a few times. The chain employs TRBV28 and TRBJ1-1; 8 bases line up with TRBD1. J lost 14 bases, V lost 7 bases, and 12 bases had no gene match. Germline V CDR1 and CDR2: MDHEN, SYDVKM. The CDR3 sequence is 12 residues long. The CDR3 is CASTFQGASPFF. In DNA, the CDR3 is TGTGCCAGCACCTTCCAGGGGGCCTCTCCCTTCTTT.

In its sample, this clone was seen once. The chain has TRBV9 and TRBJ1-2; D may be TRBD1 (5 bases). Trimming cost V 2 bases and J 9 bases, with 17 bases left between them. CDR3 length: 14 amino acids. The V gene's germline CDR1 is SGDLS and CDR2 YYNGEE. This CDR3 is CASSVGLGQRRYTF. DNA of the CDR3: TGTGCCAGCAGCGTTGGACTGGGGCAGAGACGCTACACCTTC.

With respect to this clone: The same CDR3 arises from other DNA sequences in this sample as well. This chain connects TRBV7-9 to TRBJ1-2; TRBD1 aligns across 8 bases. The V gene's germline CDR1 is SEHNR and CDR2 FQNEAQ (reference sequence). V trimming: 5 bases; J trimming: 8 bases; junction bases outside the gene matches: 4. The CDR3 runs to 12 residues. The CDR3 region is CASSLRDRGYTF. CDR3 sequence (DNA): TGTGCCAGCAGCCTTAGGGACAGGGGCTACACCTTC.

In DNA form, the CDR3 reads TGTGCCAGCAGCGTAGAGCCAGCGGGTTTCGATGAGCAGTTCTTC. Protein: CASSVEPAGFDEQFF. V and J are TRBV9 and TRBJ2-1; D may be TRBD2 (6 bases). V dropped 0 bases and J dropped 8 bases, with 15 bases sitting between them. This CDR3 has 15 amino acids. Germline lookup yields CDR1 SGDLS and CDR2 YYNGEE. The variable domain in full, with the rest retrieved from reference TRBV9 and TRBJ2-1, is DSGVTQTPKHLITATGQRVTLRCSPRSGDLSVYWYQQSLDQGLQFLIQYYNGEERAKGNILERFSAQQFPDLHSELNLSSLELGDSALYFCASSVEPAGFDEQFFGPGTRLTVL.

Note on this clone: Distinct nucleotide sequences in the sample also encode this CDR3. The V gene is TRBV6-6, the J gene TRBJ2-5, with D tentatively TRBD2 (6 bases). The CDR3 runs to 14 residues. Per germline, CDR1 MNHNY and CDR2 SVGAGI (reference sequence). The V end was cut by 2 bases, the J end by 5 bases, with 12 bases between. CDR3 coding DNA: TGTGCCAGCAGTTACGGGGGGTCGGGGGAGACCCAGTACTTC. This translates into CASSYGGSGETQYF.

The rearrangement links TRBV5-1 to TRBJ2-2; D call uncertain. Trimming shortened V by 0 bases and J by 6 bases, and 6 bases separated the two germline ends. The CDR3 length is 13 residues. The germline gives CDR1 SGHRS, CDR2 YFSETQ. The CDR3 region has the DNA TGCGCCAGCAGCTTGGAAAGTGCCGGGGAGCTGTTTTTT. Translating it yields CASSLESAGELFF.

The CDR3 sequence is CASSFSPGTGYSGYTF. The CDR3 DNA follows: TGTGCCAGCAGTTTTAGTCCCGGGACCGGTTATTCGGGCTACACCTTC. This chain joins TRBV27 and TRBJ1-2; TRBD1 might be the D (5 bases). With 3 bases removed from V and 8 bases from J, the gap between germline ends came to 22 bases. CDR1 and CDR2 (germline): MNHEY, SMNVEV (reference sequence). The CDR3 extends over 16 amino acids.

The chain carries TRBV2 and TRBJ2-5; 10 bases match TRBD1. V lost 4 bases, J lost 5 bases, and 7 bases stayed unmatched. The germline V gene has CDR1 SNHLY and CDR2 FYNNEI. The length of the CDR3 is 15 residues. The CDR3 is CASSVDRGRGETQYF. The CDR3 DNA reads as TGTGCCAGCAGTGTCGACAGGGGGCGCGGGGAGACCCAGTACTTC.

The chain combines TRBV6-1 with TRBJ1-5; possible D gene TRBD1, 6 bases. Germline V gene data show CDR1 as MNHNS and CDR2 as SASEGT. CDR3 length equals 14 residues. V lost 7 bases and J lost 10, with 20 bases in between. The DNA of the CDR3 is TGTGCCAGCATCCAAATGGGGGCCTCACAACCCCAGCATTTT. Amino acids: CASIQMGASQPQHF.

This chain joins TRBV19 and TRBJ1-2; D may be TRBD1 (5 bases). The CDR3 is made up of 18 amino acids. Trimming pared 0 bases from V and 0 bases from J, leaving 17 bases between. Germline V gene lookup returns CDR1 LNHDA and CDR2 SQIVND (reference sequence). This CDR3 reads CASSIDGAGSPSNYGYTF. The CDR3 region has the DNA TGTGCCAGTAGTATAGATGGCGCAGGGAGTCCCTCTAACTATGGCTACACCTTC.

V and J are TRBV5-1 and TRBJ1-1; D is perhaps TRBD1 (6 bases). The CDR3 is 15 amino acids. The germline CDR1 and CDR2 sequences are SGHRS and YFSETQ. Trimming left V 0 bases short and J 2 bases short, with 11 bases between. The CDR3 reads CASSLGGRLNTEAFF. The CDR3, as DNA: TGCGCCAGCAGCTTGGGGGGGCGATTAAACACTGAAGCTTTCTTT.

In the case of this clone: This same CDR3 is encoded by further DNA sequences in the sample. The chain carries TRBV7-8 and TRBJ2-3; TRBD2 agrees at 11 bases. Germline CDR1 and CDR2: SGHVS and FQNEAQ. V lost 4 bases, J lost 1 base, and 1 base stayed unmatched. The CDR3 totals 15 residues. The CDR3 region is CASSSGLAGTDTQYF. The DNA of the CDR3 is TGTGCCAGCAGCTCGGGACTAGCGGGCACAGATACGCAGTATTTT.